This T cell receptor beta chain derives from a study of cytomegalovirus exposure and HLA in healthy donors. Study-wide background: The roughly 130 validation repertoires used the same platform as the approximately 700 first-cohort repertoires (as reported by a later analysis).

Per the germline V gene, CDR1 is SQVTM and CDR2 is ANQGSEA. The CDR3 totals 13 residues. V was trimmed by 1 base and J by 5 bases, leaving 8 bases between them. Note on this clone: Its specificity is not known.

General study points: Both high specificity and high sensitivity reportedly marked the classifier's diagnosis of cytomegalovirus status. The study listed approximately 160 cytomegalovirus-associated TCR beta chains.

Data came from immunoSEQ multiplex PCR; TCRdb stores just in-frame clones and leaves some out. In the table there are fewer than 250,000 clones, roughly 88% of which are singletons. This chain connects TRBV29-1 to TRBJ1-4; no firm D call. Sample: PBMCs. The source is a woman in her twenties or thirties in good health and CMV-seropositive. The CDR3 DNA is TGCAGCGTTGAAGCTGTTGAGAATGAAAAACTGTTTTTT. Translating gives CSVEAVENEKLFF.